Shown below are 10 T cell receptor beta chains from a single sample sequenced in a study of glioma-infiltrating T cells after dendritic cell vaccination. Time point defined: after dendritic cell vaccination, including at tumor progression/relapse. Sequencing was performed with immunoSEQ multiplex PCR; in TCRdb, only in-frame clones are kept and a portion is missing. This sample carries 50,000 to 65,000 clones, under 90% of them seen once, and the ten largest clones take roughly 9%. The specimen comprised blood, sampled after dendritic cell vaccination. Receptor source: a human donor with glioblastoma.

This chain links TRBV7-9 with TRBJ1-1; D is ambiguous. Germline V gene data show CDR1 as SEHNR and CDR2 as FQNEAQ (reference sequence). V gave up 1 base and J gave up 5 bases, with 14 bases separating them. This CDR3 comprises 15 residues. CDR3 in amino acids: CASSLVSQVDTEAFF. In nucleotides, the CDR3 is TGTGCCAGCAGCTTAGTCAGTCAGGTGGATACTGAAGCTTTCTTT.

The chain's CDR3 is CASTDQETQYF. Written as DNA, the CDR3 is TGTGCCAGCACAGATCAAGAGACCCAGTACTTC. V and J are TRBV28 and TRBJ2-5; D unresolved. The CDR3 is 11 amino acids. The germline V gene has CDR1 MDHEN and CDR2 SYDVKM. Trimming cost V 7 bases and J 2 bases, with 5 bases left between them. Supplemented by reference TRBV28 and TRBJ2-5, the full variable domain reads DVKVTQSSRYLVKRTGEKVFLECVQDMDHENMFWYRQDPGLGLRLIYFSYDVKMKEKGDIPEGYSVSREKKERFSLILESASTNQTSMYLCASTDQETQYFGPGTRLLVL.

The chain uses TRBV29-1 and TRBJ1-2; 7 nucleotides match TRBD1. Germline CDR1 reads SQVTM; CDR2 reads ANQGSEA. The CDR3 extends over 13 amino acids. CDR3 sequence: CSTTGEANYGYTF. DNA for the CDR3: TGCAGTACCACAGGGGAGGCAAACTATGGCTACACCTTC.

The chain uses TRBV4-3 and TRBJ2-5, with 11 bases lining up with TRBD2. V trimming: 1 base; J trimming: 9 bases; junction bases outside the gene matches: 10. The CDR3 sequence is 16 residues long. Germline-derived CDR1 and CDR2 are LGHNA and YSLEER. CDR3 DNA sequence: TGCGCCAGCAGCCAAGCGACTAGCGGGGCTGTTCGGGCCCAGTACTTC. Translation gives CASSQATSGAVRAQYF.

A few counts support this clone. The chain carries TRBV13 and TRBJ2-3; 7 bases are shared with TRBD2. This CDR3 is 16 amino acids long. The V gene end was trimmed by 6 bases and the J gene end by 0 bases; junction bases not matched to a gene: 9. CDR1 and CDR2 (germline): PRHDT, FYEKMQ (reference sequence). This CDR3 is CASSQSGATSTDTQYF. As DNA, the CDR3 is TGTGCCAGCAGTCAAAGCGGGGCGACTAGCACAGATACGCAGTATTTT.

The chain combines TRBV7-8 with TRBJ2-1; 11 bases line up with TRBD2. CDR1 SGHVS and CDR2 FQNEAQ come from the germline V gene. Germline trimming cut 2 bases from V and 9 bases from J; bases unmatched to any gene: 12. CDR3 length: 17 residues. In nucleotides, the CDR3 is TGTGCCAGCAGCTTAAGCCTAGCGGGGGGTCCCTTGGGTGAGCAGTTCTTC. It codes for CASSLSLAGGPLGEQFF.

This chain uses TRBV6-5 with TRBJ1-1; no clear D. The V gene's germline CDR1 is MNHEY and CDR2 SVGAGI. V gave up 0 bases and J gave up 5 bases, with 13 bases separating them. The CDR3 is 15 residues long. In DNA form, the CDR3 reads TGTGCCAGCAGTTACTCGGCGGGGAGGAGTACTGAAGCTTTCTTT. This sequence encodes CASSYSAGRSTEAFF.

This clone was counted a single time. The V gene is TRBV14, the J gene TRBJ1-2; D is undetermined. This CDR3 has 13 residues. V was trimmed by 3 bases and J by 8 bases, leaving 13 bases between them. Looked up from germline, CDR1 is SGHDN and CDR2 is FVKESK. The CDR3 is CASSQTYNVGYTF. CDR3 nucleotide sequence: TGTGCCAGCAGCCAGACTTATAACGTAGGCTACACCTTC.

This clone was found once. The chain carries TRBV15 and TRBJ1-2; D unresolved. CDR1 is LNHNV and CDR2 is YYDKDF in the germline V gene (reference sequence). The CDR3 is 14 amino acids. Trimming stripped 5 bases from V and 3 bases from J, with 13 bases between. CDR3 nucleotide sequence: TGTGCCACCAGCGGAGGGTCACGGGACTATGGCTACACCTTC. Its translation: CATSGGSRDYGYTF. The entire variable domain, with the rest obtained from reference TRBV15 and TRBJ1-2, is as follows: DAMVIQNPRYQVTQFGKPVTLSCSQTLNHNVMYWYQQKSSQAPKLLFHYYDKDFNNEADTPDNFQSRRPNTSFCFLDIRSPGLGDTAMYLCATSGGSRDYGYTFGSGTRLTVV.

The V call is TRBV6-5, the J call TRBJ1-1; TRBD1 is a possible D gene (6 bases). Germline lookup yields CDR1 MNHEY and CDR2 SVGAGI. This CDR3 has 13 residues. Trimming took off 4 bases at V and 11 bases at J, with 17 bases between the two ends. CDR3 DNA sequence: TGTGCCAGCAGTTCCGGACAGCGAAATGGGGCTTTCTTT. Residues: CASSSGQRNGAFF.